Below are 25 T cell receptor beta chains sequenced from a single sample in a study of blood T cell repertoires in COVID-19. Here immunoSEQ multiplex PCR was the method, and the copy in TCRdb shows in-frame clones only, minus some. The data contain 220,000 or so clones, about 88% of them singletons. Sequenced: peripheral blood. Every receptor here comes from a man between 45 and 60 years old who had recovered from COVID-19.

The chain uses TRBV6-5 and TRBJ2-3, with D hard to call. Trimming removed 6 bases from V and 0 bases from J, with 4 bases in between. The CDR3 has 12 residues. Germline loops: CDR1 MNHEY, CDR2 SVGAGI. The CDR3 coding sequence is TGTGCCAGCAGGAGAAGCACAGATACGCAGTATTTT. Amino acid sequence: CASRRSTDTQYF.

V gene TRBV28 combines with J gene TRBJ1-4; no firm D call. The germline CDR1 and CDR2 sequences are MDHEN and SYDVKM. The CDR3 runs 14 residues. With 8 bases removed from V and 8 bases from J, the gap between germline ends came to 18 bases. CDR3: CASGWTLGREKLFF. The CDR3 region has the DNA TGTGCCAGCGGCTGGACCCTTGGGAGGGAAAAACTGTTTTTT.

J is TRBJ2-3 and V is TRBV5-6, with 7 positions matching TRBD2. V lost 0 bases and J lost 3; bases outside the gene matches: 7. The germline CDR1 and CDR2 sequences are SGHDT and YYEEEE. The CDR3 covers 16 residues. DNA for the CDR3: TGTGCCAGCAGCTTGGCCAACCTAGCGGCTACAGATACGCAGTATTTT. Amino acids: CASSLANLAATDTQYF.

The chain links TRBV30 to TRBJ2-7, with 8 nucleotides matching TRBD2. V shed 2 bases and J 0 bases; nucleotides not matched to a gene: 6. The germline gives CDR1 GTSNPN, CDR2 SVGIG (reference sequence). The CDR3 has 15 amino acids. The CDR3 spells CAWSWRLAFSYEQYF. The CDR3 DNA reads as TGTGCCTGGAGTTGGAGACTAGCGTTCTCCTACGAGCAGTACTTC.

The chain employs TRBV5-1 and TRBJ1-2; 8 bases map to TRBD1. Unmatched junction bases numbered 16, after V lost 4 bases and J lost 2 bases. Germline-derived CDR1 and CDR2 are SGHRS and YFSETQ. CDR3 length: 18 amino acids. The CDR3 here is CASSKTTGGSLRNYGYTF. In DNA form, the CDR3 reads TGCGCCAGCAGCAAGACCACAGGGGGGAGCCTCCGCAACTATGGCTACACCTTC.

The chain links TRBV7-9 to TRBJ2-1, with 7 bases identical to TRBD2. In germline, CDR1 is SEHNR, CDR2 FQNEAQ (reference sequence). The ends lost 11 bases at V and 7 bases at J; junction bases unmatched: 8. The CDR3 is 12 residues long. The CDR3 here is CAGAGVGNEQFF. In DNA form, the CDR3 reads TGTGCCGGGGCGGGAGTAGGTAATGAGCAGTTCTTC.

This clone was seen once. The chain joins TRBV5-1 to TRBJ2-4, with D tentatively TRBD1 (6 bases). Trimming took 0 bases from V and 1 from J, leaving 8 bases between them. Germline V CDR1 and CDR2: SGHRS, YFSETQ. CDR3 length: 15 amino acids. The CDR3 loop is CASSLEQGAKNIQYF. The CDR3 region has the DNA TGCGCCAGCAGCTTGGAGCAGGGGGCCAAAAACATTCAGTACTTC.

V usage is TRBV7-6 and J usage is TRBJ2-3, with D tentatively TRBD2 (6 bases). Germline V gene sequence: CDR1 SGHVS, CDR2 FNYEAQ. The CDR3 has 18 residues. V lost 4 bases and J lost 2, with 22 bases in between. The DNA for the CDR3 is TGTGCCAGCAGCTGGCCCCGGGACTTGGGGACCGACACAGATACGCAGTATTTT. Amino acid sequence: CASSWPRDLGTDTDTQYF.

The chain links TRBV28 to TRBJ2-3; the D gene is possibly TRBD1 (6 bases). Trimming shortened V by 8 bases and J by 3 bases, and 12 bases separated the two germline ends. CDR1 and CDR2 (germline): MDHEN, SYDVKM. The CDR3 runs to 13 residues. The DNA for the CDR3 is TGTGCCAGCTACGATAGGGGGACAGATACGCAGTATTTT. Protein: CASYDRGTDTQYF. The full variable domain, rest sourced from reference TRBV28 and TRBJ2-3, is DVKVTQSSRYLVKRTGEKVFLECVQDMDHENMFWYRQDPGLGLRLIYFSYDVKMKEKGDIPEGYSVSREKKERFSLILESASTNQTSMYLCASYDRGTDTQYFGPGTRLTVL.

The V gene is TRBV11-2, the J gene TRBJ2-1; 9 bases are shared with TRBD1. This CDR3 region has 15 residues. V lost 3 bases and J lost 1; bases outside the gene matches: 1. CDR1 is SGHAT and CDR2 is FQNNGV in the germline V gene. CDR3 sequence: CASSFGTGSYNEQFF. The CDR3 bases are TGTGCCAGCAGCTTTGGGACAGGGTCCTACAATGAGCAGTTCTTC.

This chain joins TRBV7-2 and TRBJ1-3; a weak D match, TRBD1 (5 bases). The CDR3 spans 15 residues. Trimming stripped 5 bases from V and 4 bases from J, with 15 bases between. Germline V CDR1 and CDR2: SGHTA, FQGNSA. CDR3 sequence reads: CASSARQGAGNTIYF. CDR3 coding DNA: TGTGCCAGCAGCGCCCGCCAGGGTGCCGGAAACACCATATATTTT.

The rearrangement links TRBV27 to TRBJ2-7; 8 nucleotides align to TRBD2. This CDR3 has 16 amino acids. V lost 6 bases to trimming and J lost 0 bases; unmatched junction nucleotides: 10. From germline, CDR1 is MNHEY and CDR2 SMNVEV (reference sequence). In DNA, the CDR3 is TGTGCCAGCAGAAGTTATAGTAGCGGGAACTCCTACGAGCAGTACTTC. It translates to CASRSYSSGNSYEQYF.

The rearrangement uses TRBV5-1 and TRBJ2-3, with D perhaps matching TRBD2 (5 bases). The CDR3 has 14 residues. CDR1 and CDR2 (germline): SGHRS, YFSETQ. Trimming shortened V by 0 bases and J by 6 bases, and 11 bases separated the two germline ends. Here the CDR3 reads CASSLAEGLDTQYF. The CDR3 nucleotides are TGCGCCAGCAGCTTGGCCGAGGGTTTGGATACGCAGTATTTT.

The CDR3 region has the DNA TGTGCCAGCAGCTTATGGGCCCAGGGGGATGAGCAGTTCTTC. This codes for CASSLWAQGDEQFF. V and J are TRBV7-9 and TRBJ2-1; 7 bases align to TRBD1. This CDR3 has 14 amino acids. Losses at the gene ends were 2 bases for V and 8 bases for J; bases not matched to a gene: 6. Germline V lookup: CDR1 SEHNR, CDR2 FQNEAQ (reference sequence).

This chain links TRBV5-1 with TRBJ1-5; D is unclear. The CDR3 runs 14 residues. In germline, CDR1 is SGHRS, CDR2 YFSETQ. V lost 0 bases, J lost 4 bases, and 8 bases lay in between. The CDR3: CASSLGEANQPQHF. CDR3 DNA: TGCGCCAGCAGCTTGGGAGAGGCTAATCAGCCCCAGCATTTT.

The genes are TRBV5-1 and TRBJ1-4; 9 nucleotides line up with TRBD1. Germline lookup yields CDR1 SGHRS and CDR2 YFSETQ. This CDR3 spans 20 amino acids. The V and J ends lost 0 bases and 2 bases, in that order; junction bases with no gene match: 14. CDR3 protein: CASSLGLAGTGPVTNEKLFF. CDR3 nucleotides: TGCGCCAGCAGCTTGGGATTGGCAGGGACAGGGCCTGTTACTAATGAAAAACTGTTTTTT.

The CDR3 DNA reads as TGTGCCAGCAGCGGGCAGGGGGCTGGACAAGAGACCCAGTACTTC. Protein sequence: CASSGQGAGQETQYF. This chain connects TRBV28 to TRBJ2-5, with 8 bases aligning to TRBD1. Losses at the gene ends were 6 bases for V and 2 bases for J; bases not matched to a gene: 8. The germline V gene encodes CDR1 MDHEN and CDR2 SYDVKM. This CDR3 spans 15 amino acids.

The V and J genes are TRBV6-6 and TRBJ2-1; D perhaps matches TRBD1 (8 bases). This CDR3 is 15 amino acids long. V was pared by 6 bases and J by 6 bases, with 18 bases between. Germline assignment: CDR1 MNHNY and CDR2 SVGAGI (reference sequence). The CDR3 sequence: CASRDLDREGNEQFF. The CDR3 nucleotides are TGTGCCAGCAGAGACCTGGACAGGGAGGGCAATGAGCAGTTCTTC.

The J gene is TRBJ2-6, the V gene TRBV9; a weak D match, TRBD1 (6 bases). This CDR3 has 17 amino acids. Germline assignment: CDR1 SGDLS and CDR2 YYNGEE. V lost 2 bases and J 0 bases, leaving 12 bases between the germline ends. CDR3 residues: CASSVTGHSSGANVLTF. Written as DNA, the CDR3 is TGTGCCAGCAGCGTCACGGGACACAGCTCTGGGGCCAACGTCCTGACTTTC.

The V and J genes are TRBV7-9 and TRBJ2-7; 10 bases are shared with TRBD2. Unmatched junction bases numbered 5, after V lost 4 bases and J lost 2 bases. The CDR3 is 15 residues long. Looked up from germline, CDR1 is SEHNR and CDR2 is FQNEAQ (reference sequence). The CDR3 DNA reads TGTGCCAGCAGCTCACTAGCGGGATCAACCTACGAGCAGTACTTC. Protein sequence: CASSSLAGSTYEQYF.

The V and J genes are TRBV28 and TRBJ1-2, with TRBD1 matching over 8 bases. Trimming took 5 bases from V and 4 from J; bases not matched to a gene: 3. Germline V gives CDR1 MDHEN, CDR2 SYDVKM. This CDR3 is built from 13 residues. The CDR3 DNA sequence: TGTGCCAGCAGTGCGGACAGGGTCTATGGCTACACCTTC. Protein: CASSADRVYGYTF.

The chain couples TRBV6-1 to TRBJ2-1, with a weak D call TRBD1 (6 bases). The CDR3 consists of 16 residues. Per the germline V gene, CDR1 is MNHNS and CDR2 is SASEGT. V lost 2 bases, J lost 2 bases, and 13 bases lay in between. The CDR3 spells CASSEQGTRTYNEQFF. The DNA of the CDR3 is TGTGCCAGCAGTGAACAAGGGACAAGAACCTACAATGAGCAGTTCTTC.

The rearrangement uses TRBV18 and TRBJ2-2; 7 bases agree with TRBD1. Unmatched junction bases numbered 3, after V lost 0 bases and J lost 5 bases. The length of the CDR3 is 15 residues. The germline V gene has CDR1 KGHSH and CDR2 LQKENI. The CDR3 nucleotides read TGTGCCAGCTCACCACCGACAGGGTTGACCGGGGAGCTGTTTTTT. It is translated as CASSPPTGLTGELFF.

The rearrangement links TRBV28 to TRBJ1-3; D is unresolved. V shed 5 bases and J shed 0 bases, with 11 bases lying between them. Germline CDR1 and CDR2: MDHEN and SYDVKM. This CDR3 contains 15 residues. CDR3 in DNA: TGTGCCAGCAGTCTCCTGAGCCTCTCTGGAAACACCATATATTTT. It specifies CASSLLSLSGNTIYF. The entire variable domain, with the rest obtained from reference TRBV28 and TRBJ1-3, is as follows: DVKVTQSSRYLVKRTGEKVFLECVQDMDHENMFWYRQDPGLGLRLIYFSYDVKMKEKGDIPEGYSVSREKKERFSLILESASTNQTSMYLCASSLLSLSGNTIYFGEGSWLTVV.

This chain joins TRBV21-1 and TRBJ2-3; the table's D gene call, TRBD2, was not cross checked with the DNA. TRBV21-1 is labeled a pseudogene. This CDR3 is built from 20 residues. The CDR3 region has the DNA TGTGCCAGCAGCATATGGGCTAGCGGGAGGGCCCAAAACAGCACAGATACGCAGTATTTT. This sequence encodes CASSIWASGRAQNSTDTQYF.